These T cell receptor beta chains were read from a single sample in a study of blood T cells in healthy people across ages. TCRdb recomputed calls from the 5' RACE reads with MiXCR, one row per CDR3 protein. The sample lists around 400,000 distinct CDR3 sequences, 45% to 65% occurring once. Input material: blood. The source is a man in his 60s in good health. The CDR3 runs from the conserved cysteine through the conserved F or W. Fields, in order: CDR3 DNA, CDR3 protein, clone size, V gene, D gene, J gene. A D gene is named only where the DNA matches it firmly. Some rows have no size entry. The others give once, few or many, or a class for an expanded clone.

TGCAGTGCTAGAGATGGCCAAAAACAAGAGACCCAGTACTTC CSARDGQKQETQYF few TRBV20-1 - TRBJ2-5
TGTGCCAGCAGCTTAGAAAGGTTGCGGGCCGGGGAGCTGTTTTTT CASSLERLRAGELFF - TRBV7-2 - TRBJ2-2
TGCGCCAGCAGCCAAGAAACACGGGAGACCCAGTACTTC CASSQETRETQYF - TRBV4-3 - TRBJ2-5
TGTGCCAGCAGCGACGTTTCTGCAAGCTCCTACGAGCAGTACTTC CASSDVSASSYEQYF - TRBV27 - TRBJ2-7
TGTGCCATCAGTGGGGCTAGCGGGGAGGCCCATGAGCAGTTCTTC CAISGASGEAHEQFF few TRBV10-3 TRBD2 TRBJ2-1
TGTGCCAGCAGCGCTAGCGGGGCGCACAATGAGCAGTACTTC CASSASGAHNEQYF - TRBV9 TRBD2 TRBJ2-7
TGTGCCAGCAGTTTCTTCAGCAATGAGCAGTTCTTC CASSFFSNEQFF - TRBV12-3/TRBV12-4 - TRBJ2-1
TGTGCCAGCAGTTACGACAGGACAGGGCTCTCTGGGGCCAACGTCCTGACTTTC CASSYDRTGLSGANVLTF once TRBV6-5 TRBD1 TRBJ2-6
TGTGCCATCAGTAGTTACGTCCTCTCTGGAAACACCATATATTTT CAISSYVLSGNTIYF - TRBV10-3 - TRBJ1-3
TGTGCCAGCAGCCAAGACCTAGCGGGAGCAGGCGATGAGCAGTTCTTC CASSQDLAGAGDEQFF - TRBV4-2 TRBD2 TRBJ2-1
TGTGCCATCAGGGCGGGACATTCCTACGAGCAGTACTTC CAIRAGHSYEQYF once TRBV10-3 - TRBJ2-7
TGTGCCAGCAGCCCACCGGGACAGGGGGTATATAGTGAGCAGTTCTTC CASSPPGQGVYSEQFF few TRBV7-2 TRBD1 TRBJ2-1
TGTGCCAGCAGCGCCGCAAGTACCTCCTACGAGCAGTACTTC CASSAASTSYEQYF - TRBV7-2 - TRBJ2-7
TGTGCCATAGAGGAGGGCCAGGGTCCCTACAATGAGCAGTTCTTC CAIEEGQGPYNEQFF - TRBV6-6 - TRBJ2-1
TGTGCCAGCAGCTTAGAGGTCGGGGAGCTGTTTTTT CASSLEVGELFF - TRBV7-2 - TRBJ2-2
TGTGCCAGCAGCCCCCGGACGGGGAACGGCCATGAGCAGTTCTTC CASSPRTGNGHEQFF - TRBV9 - TRBJ2-1
TGTGCCAGCAGCTTAAATCCGAGCGGGCTTACCTACGAGCAGTACTTC CASSLNPSGLTYEQYF few TRBV7-2 - TRBJ2-7
TGTGCCAGCAGCCAAGCAGGGGGGGCCGCCAAAGAGACCCAGTACTTC CASSQAGGAAKETQYF few TRBV3-1 - TRBJ2-5
TGTGCCAGCAGCACGTACCAAAAATCGAACACCGGGGAGCTGTTTTTT CASSTYQKSNTGELFF - TRBV7-3 - TRBJ2-2
TGCGCCAGCAGCCAACTAAGGGCACAGGGGATAGAGACCCAGTACTTC CASSQLRAQGIETQYF few TRBV5-1 TRBD1 TRBJ2-5
TGTGCCAGCAGCCAAGGTGCTAGAAACACAGATACGCAGTATTTT CASSQGARNTDTQYF - TRBV3-1 - TRBJ2-3
TGCGCCAGCAGCCCCGACAGGGGTCCGAGCGAGCAGTACTTC CASSPDRGPSEQYF many TRBV5-1 TRBD1 TRBJ2-7
TGTGCCAGCAGGCCAGGGGGGGCCTACGAGCAGTACTTC CASRPGGAYEQYF few TRBV28 - TRBJ2-7
TGTGCCAGCAGCCCCGGGACAGGTGATGAGCAGTTCTTC CASSPGTGDEQFF - TRBV12-3/TRBV12-4 TRBD1 TRBJ2-1
TGCAGCGTACGGACAGGGGGGTTGAATGAGCAGTTCTTC CSVRTGGLNEQFF many TRBV29-1 TRBD1 TRBJ2-1
TGTGCCAGCAGGAAGACAGGCGACGAGCAGTACTTC CASRKTGDEQYF - TRBV21-1 - TRBJ2-7
TGTGCCAGCAGCCAAGATCCAGCGGGACGTAGCACAGATACGCAGTATTTT CASSQDPAGRSTDTQYF - TRBV4-2 TRBD2 TRBJ2-3
TGTGCCAGCAGTTACACTGGGACTAGCGGGAGGACACCAATCATCACAGATACGCAGTATTTT CASSYTGTSGRTPIITDTQYF few TRBV6-2/TRBV6-3 TRBD2 TRBJ2-3
TGTGCCAGCAGTTTGGGACTAGCGGGAGTCTATAATGAGCAGTTCTTC CASSLGLAGVYNEQFF - TRBV27 TRBD2 TRBJ2-1